These 30 T cell receptor beta chains share one sample of origin, sequenced in a study of T cells in Graves' hyperthyroidism and ophthalmopathy. Amplification of TCR beta CDR3 regions used RNA as the template. A first-round RT-PCR of the TCR CDR3 used the HTBI primer set. TCRdb re-analysed the multiplex PCR reads in MiXCR, keeping a single row per CDR3 protein. In the table there are a few hundred thousand distinct CDR3 sequences, roughly 46% of which are singletons. Material: peripheral blood or thyroid tissue (not recorded which). These receptor sequences come from a young woman with Graves' hyperthyroidism.

The V gene is TRBV3-1, the J gene TRBJ1-1; TRBD1 might be the D (5 bases). Germline V gene lookup returns CDR1 LGHDT and CDR2 YNNKEL (reference sequence). This CDR3 contains 14 residues. V was clipped by 1 base and J by 5 bases, with 11 bases between them. This CDR3 is CASSQGTSRTEAFF. For the CDR3, the DNA is TGTGCCAGCAGCCAAGGGACATCTAGGACTGAAGCTTTCTTT.

A few counts support this clonotype. At one of its ends the junction is not consistent with the germline gene, which may arise from a read error. The CDR3 DNA follows: TGCGCCAGCAGCCAGCCTACAGGGCTCAACACCGAGGAGCTGTTTTTT. Its protein is CASSQPTGLNTEELFF. The chain employs TRBV4-3 and TRBJ2-2, with a tentative D call TRBD1 (6 bases). Germline CDR1 reads LGHNA; CDR2 reads YSLEER. This CDR3 comprises 16 residues.

This clonotype has just one count. The chain links TRBV10-3 to TRBJ1-1; D remains ambiguous. The CDR3 consists of 13 residues. Germline-derived CDR1 and CDR2 are ENHRY and SYGVKD. Trimming took off 3 bases at V and 5 bases at J, with 10 bases between the two ends. CDR3: CAISDPPGTEAFF. CDR3 nucleotide sequence: TGTGCCATCAGTGATCCACCGGGAACTGAAGCTTTCTTT.

This clonotype showed up many times. This chain joins TRBV7-2 and TRBJ2-7; D possibly corresponds to TRBD2 (5 bases). The CDR3 sequence is 15 residues long. V was shortened by 1 base and J by 7 bases, with 17 bases between the two germline ends. Germline CDR1 is SGHTA and CDR2 is FQGNSA. CDR3 sequence (DNA): TGTGCCAGCAGCTTAGGTGGCGGGCCCTATGAGGAGCAGTACTTC. As protein: CASSLGGGPYEEQYF.

This clonotype was picked up many times. The rearrangement links TRBV20-1 to TRBJ1-5, with no clear D. Trimming pared 3 bases from V and 3 bases from J, leaving 6 bases between. Germline V gene sequence: CDR1 DFQATT, CDR2 SNEGSKA (reference sequence). The CDR3 has 12 amino acids. In DNA, the CDR3 is TGCAGTGCTAGGACTAACAATCAGCCCCAGCATTTT. As protein: CSARTNNQPQHF.

This clonotype was recorded many times. The rearrangement uses TRBV2 and TRBJ2-5; the match to TRBD1 covers 9 bases. Unmatched junction bases numbered 5, after V lost 11 bases and J lost 4 bases. Looked up from germline, CDR1 is SNHLY and CDR2 is FYNNEI. CDR3 size: 12 residues. In DNA, the CDR3 is TGTGCCGGCCGGGGACAGGGAGAGACCCAGTACTTC. Translating gives CAGRGQGETQYF.

There are many counts of this clonotype. CDR3 amino acids: CAISSDRETQYF. CDR3 sequence (DNA): TGTGCCATCAGTTCCGACAGAGAGACCCAGTACTTC. The chain couples TRBV10-3 to TRBJ2-5; a possible D gene is TRBD1 (5 bases). Trimming removed 5 bases from V and 4 bases from J, with 8 bases in between. The length of the CDR3 is 12 residues. CDR1 ENHRY and CDR2 SYGVKD come from the germline V gene.

V usage is TRBV29-1 and J usage is TRBJ1-1; D not certain. The J call may be in error: the DNA end matches TRBJ2-1 better. Germline CDR1 is SQVTM and CDR2 is ANQGSEA. This CDR3 has 13 residues. The DNA of the CDR3 is TGCAGCTTACCGACGGGTTACTACAATGAGCAGTTCTTC. The encoded protein is CSLPTGYYNEQFF.

The gene calls are TRBV10-2 and TRBJ1-1; D may be TRBD1 (5 bases). Germline assignment: CDR1 WSHSY and CDR2 SAAADI. Trimming left V 2 bases short and J 5 bases short, with 12 bases between. CDR3 length equals 14 residues. CDR3 DNA sequence: TGCGCCAGCAGTGAGGGGGACCCGGGGACTGAAGCTTTCTTT. It yields the protein CASSEGDPGTEAFF.

Details on this clonotype: No conserved phenylalanine or tryptophan ends this CDR3, so it is likely a read error. The rearrangement uses TRBV6-6 and TRBJ1-1; D remains unclear. This CDR3 region has 12 residues. V shed 8 bases and J shed 6 bases, with 13 bases lying between them. The germline V gene has CDR1 MNHNY and CDR2 SVGAGI (reference sequence). The CDR3 nucleotides are TGTGCCAGCTCACCAGCACCGGCTGAAGCTTTCCTT. This codes for CASSPAPAEAFL.

This clonotype came up many times. This chain connects TRBV10-3 to TRBJ2-7; D gene uncertain. CDR1 is ENHRY, CDR2 SYGVKD, per germline. The V end was cut by 6 bases, the J end by 3 bases, with 9 bases between. The CDR3 sequence is 12 residues long. CDR3 sequence: CAISLASYEQYF. CDR3 DNA: TGTGCCATCAGCCTGGCGAGCTACGAGCAGTACTTC.

This clonotype was picked up many times. The chain has TRBV6-5 and TRBJ1-1; D is ambiguous. The V gene's germline CDR1 is MNHEY and CDR2 SVGAGI. V was pared by 4 bases and J by 1 base, with 10 bases between. This CDR3 contains 14 residues. This CDR3 reads CASSFGNRNTEAFF. The CDR3 region has the DNA TGTGCCAGCAGTTTCGGGAACCGGAACACTGAAGCTTTCTTT.

The V call is TRBV7-3, the J call TRBJ2-5; the match to TRBD2 covers 12 bases. The last part of the DNA fits TRBJ2-1 better; the J call may be wrong. CDR1 is SGHTA and CDR2 is FQGTGA in the germline V gene. The CDR3 extends over 16 amino acids. The CDR3 spells CASSFATSGSRNEQFF. CDR3 in DNA: TGTGCCAGCAGCTTCGCGACTAGCGGGAGTCGGAATGAGCAGTTCTTC.

This clonotype has only one observation. This chain links TRBV7-2 with TRBJ2-1; a weak D match, TRBD2 (6 bases). CDR3 length: 15 amino acids. Germline assignment: CDR1 SGHTA and CDR2 FQGNSA. V was cut by 6 bases and J by 2 bases, with 14 bases left in between. For the CDR3, the DNA is TGTGCCAGCAGTACCACCGGGACTGCCTACAATGAGCAGTTCTTC. Translation: CASSTTGTAYNEQFF.

The genes are TRBV19 and TRBJ2-1; 12 bases are shared with TRBD2. Germline-derived CDR1 and CDR2 are LNHDA and SQIVND (reference sequence). J lost 3 bases, V lost 4 bases, and 1 base had no gene match. The CDR3 sequence is 15 residues long. The CDR3 protein is CASSTSGRDYNEQFF. In DNA, the CDR3 is TGTGCCAGTAGTACTAGCGGGAGGGACTACAATGAGCAGTTCTTC.

Many counts were recorded for this clonotype. The V and J genes are TRBV12-3 or TRBV12-4 and TRBJ1-5; D not resolved. The V end lost 3 bases, the J end lost 2 bases, and 8 bases lay between the germline ends. CDR3 length: 14 amino acids. In DNA form, the CDR3 reads TGTGCCAGCAGTTTCGAGGGTGGCAATCAGCCCCAGCATTTT. This codes for CASSFEGGNQPQHF.

This clonotype was detected ten times or more. The chain employs TRBV5-1 and TRBJ2-2; D not resolved. This CDR3 is 13 amino acids long. Germline CDR1 is SGHRS and CDR2 is YFSETQ. The germline V and J ends were trimmed by 1 base and 5 bases, with 6 bases remaining between them. The CDR3 nucleotides read TGCGCCAGCAGCTTGTGGGTAACCGGGGAGCTGTTTTTT. Its translation is CASSLWVTGELFF.

This clonotype has ten or more counts. The rearrangement links TRBV5-8 to TRBJ1-5; 9 bases align to TRBD1. This CDR3 has 14 amino acids. CDR1 and CDR2 from the germline V gene are SGHTS and YDEGEE. Trimming cost V 5 bases and J 3 bases; bases outside gene matches: 3. CDR3 in DNA: TGTGCCAGCAGGTGGACAGGGGACAATCAGCCCCAGCATTTT. Translated, it gives CASRWTGDNQPQHF.

CDR3 sequence (DNA): TGCGCCAGCGGAGTCAACTCCTACGAGCAGTACTTC. Its protein product is CASGVNSYEQYF. The rearrangement uses TRBV5-1 and TRBJ2-7; D unclear. In germline, CDR1 is SGHRS, CDR2 YFSETQ. The CDR3 runs to 12 residues. The V gene lost 7 bases and the J gene lost 0 bases, with 8 bases spanning the gap.

This clonotype was recorded at least ten times. Germline and junction disagree at one end, which may indicate a read error. The rearrangement links TRBV7-7 to TRBJ2-1, with 13 nucleotides matching TRBD2. The CDR3 has 15 residues. Germline lookup yields CDR1 SSHAT and CDR2 FNYEAQ (reference sequence). The CDR3 loop is CASSLGTSGENEQFF. As DNA, the CDR3 is TGTGCTAGCAGCTTAGGGACTAGCGGGGAGAATGAGCAGTTCTTC.

The chain is built from TRBV5-6 and TRBJ2-3, with TRBD2 as a possible D gene (5 bases). The CDR3 sequence is 15 residues long. Germline-derived CDR1 and CDR2 are SGHDT and YYEEEE. V dropped 7 bases and J dropped 2 bases, with 17 bases sitting between them. The CDR3 DNA is TGTGCCAGCCACCACGTCCTAGCAGCCACAGATACGCAGTATTTT. It is translated as CASHHVLAATDTQYF.

This rearrangement joins TRBV11-2 to TRBJ1-5; D is ambiguous. CDR1 is SGHAT and CDR2 is FQNNGV in the germline V gene. CDR3 length equals 13 residues. V shed 2 bases and J shed 14 bases, with 16 bases lying between them. The DNA of the CDR3 is TGTGCCAGCAGCTTATTAACGGGAGGCTCTGAGCATTTT. Amino acid sequence: CASSLLTGGSEHF.

This clonotype was counted a few times. The gene calls are TRBV7-9 and TRBJ2-1, with 10 bases aligning to TRBD2. Germline CDR1 and CDR2: SEHNR and FQNEAQ (reference sequence). The CDR3 has 15 amino acids. V lost 8 bases and J lost 7; bases outside the gene matches: 11. CDR3 nucleotide sequence: TGTGCCAGCGGACAAGCGGGAGGGGTCACGAATGAGCAGTTCTTC. Translated, it gives CASGQAGGVTNEQFF.

The V call is TRBV13, the J call TRBJ2-2, with TRBD2 identical over 7 bases. V dropped 3 bases and J dropped 15; count of bases not matched to a gene: 7. Germline values: CDR1 PRHDT, CDR2 FYEKMQ (reference sequence). The CDR3 is 12 amino acids. This chain's CDR3 is CASSLLGGRLFF. Written as DNA, the CDR3 is TGTGCCAGCAGCTTGCTCGGGGGGAGGTTGTTTTTT. The full variable domain, completed using reference TRBV13 and TRBJ2-2, is AAGVIQSPRHLIKEKRETATLKCYPIPRHDTVYWYQQGPGQDPQFLISFYEKMQSDKGSIPDRFSAQQFSDYHSELNMSSLELGDSALYFCASSLLGGRLFFGEGSRLTVL.

V usage is TRBV29-1 and J usage is TRBJ2-7, with a weak D call TRBD2 (5 bases). In germline, CDR1 is SQVTM, CDR2 ANQGSEA. The CDR3 runs 14 residues. Trimming stripped 1 base from V and 6 bases from J, with 16 bases between. CDR3 residues: CSVEVGGSGREQYF. CDR3 nucleotides: TGCAGCGTTGAAGTCGGAGGATCTGGACGCGAGCAGTACTTC.

This clonotype was seen more than once but under ten times. This sequence joins TRBV29-1 and TRBJ2-5; perhaps TRBD2 as D (5 bases). The tail of the sequence fits TRBJ2-1 better, so the J call may be wrong. The CDR3 consists of 11 residues. CDR1 SQVTM and CDR2 ANQGSEA come from the germline V gene. CDR3 residues: CSVSSWHEQFF. DNA for the CDR3: TGCAGCGTTTCTAGCTGGCATGAGCAGTTCTTC.

About this clonotype itself: A read error may account for a junction end that differs from germline. This chain joins TRBV7-7 and TRBJ1-1; D might be TRBD1 (5 bases). Per the germline V gene, CDR1 is SSHAT and CDR2 is FNYEAQ (reference sequence). This CDR3 is 13 amino acids long. CDR3 residues: CAGSSGDGTEASF. The CDR3 DNA reads as TGTGCTGGCAGCTCGGGGGATGGGACTGAAGCTTCCTTT.

About this clonotype itself: The conserved phenylalanine or tryptophan is not found at the CDR3 terminus, so this likely reflects a read error. Because the CDR3's place on the DNA is in doubt, the DNA is left out and the CDR3 is given as listed by TCRdb. The CDR3 is CASSEGGAGNSPRPR. The genes are TRBV2 and TRBJ1-6; the tabulated D call, TRBD1, remains unverified against the DNA. Looked up from germline, CDR1 is SNHLY and CDR2 is FYNNEI. The CDR3 has 15 amino acids, counting both end residues.

This clonotype was seen once. The V call is TRBV29-1, the J call TRBJ1-1, with 7 bases lining up with TRBD1. The V gene end was trimmed by 2 bases and the J gene end by 2 bases; junction bases not matched to a gene: 5. The CDR3 length is 14 residues. Looked up from germline, CDR1 is SQVTM and CDR2 is ANQGSEA. CDR3: CSVESGTANTEAFF. Written as DNA, the CDR3 is TGCAGCGTTGAAAGCGGGACAGCAAACACTGAAGCTTTCTTT.

This clonotype was counted at least ten times. The chain joins TRBV29-1 to TRBJ2-5; D perhaps matches TRBD1 (5 bases). CDR1 is SQVTM and CDR2 is ANQGSEA in the germline V gene. V gave up 4 bases and J gave up 1 base, with 10 bases separating them. The CDR3 spans 13 residues. As DNA, the CDR3 is TGCAGCGTTGTTGACAGCTTCCAAGAGACCCAGTACTTC. This sequence encodes CSVVDSFQETQYF.